The source of this TCR beta chain is a study of vaccination and CD4 T cells after COVID-19 (dated by TCRdb to 2021 to 2024). A note on the overall study: Convalescent patients had a positive SARS-CoV-2 result on nasal swab PCR, and of these patients, several had mild disease and one had severe disease. The convalescent cohort included six males and four females, with two Hispanic individuals, seven Caucasians, two Asians and one multiracial person. Participants received two doses of either the Pfizer-BioNTech BNT162b2 vaccine (n=8) or the Moderna mRNA-1273 vaccine (n=2). Post-COVID blood samples from convalescent patients were collected a median of around 100 days after diagnosis, with a range of 35 to 161 days. The time from the second vaccine dose to post-vaccine blood sampling had a median of around 72 days and ranged from about 14 to 250 days. Culture stimuli were overlapping spike peptide pools from SARS-CoV-2 and from the common cold coronaviruses HCoV-NL63, HCoV-OC43 and HCoV-229E. In control cultures, a CEFX viral epitope pool was used as positive control, an HIV-1 Nef peptide pool was used as negative control, or no peptide was added. The spike-specific CD4+ TCR repertoire was compared before and after mRNA vaccination in around ten COVID-19 convalescent patients and a few infection-naive healthy vaccine recipients. Here is what the overall study found, with its caveats: In convalescent patients, a median around 90% of post-vaccine SARS-CoV-2-reactive clones were detected only after vaccination, and vaccine-specific priming was suggested by this finding. Relatively few convalescent patients were included in the study, and early timepoints after natural infection were not analyzed. Nearly all vaccine-specific clones in convalescent patients (304 of 307) were mono-reactive for SARS-CoV-2 spike rather than cross-reactive with common cold coronaviruses. The median number of SARS-CoV-2-reactive clonotypes rose from 20 to 25 after infection to some 40 after vaccination, but the change was not significant.

In the case of this clonotype: It lacks a known antigen. There are no base qualities to consult, and no much larger clone falls within one base.

The treatment or condition label here, explained by the study, means: roughly 10-day PBMC culture with coronavirus spike peptide pools or control peptides (ViraFEST assay). The ViraFEST assay was used in the study, in which antigen-specific T cells were expanded with peptide pools and expanded clonotypes were subsequently identified by TCR sequencing. The convalescent patients' positive SARS-CoV-2 PCR tests fell between March and December 2020, which was before the Alpha, Beta and Delta variants emerged in the United States. Roughly 2.1 million PBMCs per well were cultured in IMDM with approximately 5% human AB serum and 7.5 to 10 IU/ml IL-2, plus 10 ug/ml peptide pools. On days 3 and 7, half of the culture medium was replaced with fresh IL-2-containing medium. After 9 to 11 days of culture, CD4+ T cells were isolated by negative selection with the EasySep CD4+ T cell isolation kit. Ficoll-Paque Plus gradient centrifugation was used to isolate PBMCs from whole blood, and the isolated PBMCs were then either used fresh or cryopreserved at -140C. Culture conditions were generally each tested in triplicate wells.

Library preparation employed PCR. DNA from cultured CD4+ T cells was subjected to TCR sequencing with the Oncomine TCR Beta short-read assay at the Johns Hopkins FTIC core. The QIAamp micro DNA kit was used to extract genomic DNA from the cultured CD4+ T cells. Oncomine TCR Beta libraries made from cultured CD4+ T cells were pooled using unique dual indexes and sequenced on an Illumina iSeq 100. For the original study's pipeline: Non-productive sequences were removed, and CDR3s not starting with C, not ending with F or W, or shorter than 7 amino acids were discarded. The MANAFEST web application identified antigen-specific clonotypes by comparing peptide-stimulated wells against reference wells and other culture wells. To be called positive, a clone needed an FDR below 0.05, an odds ratio above 5, and a productive frequency above 0.1% in at least two of three replicate wells. A clonotype was classed as cross-reactive if the clonotype showed significant expansion both in SARS-CoV-2 spike wells and in at least one common cold coronavirus spike condition. CDR3 homology was assessed with Levenshtein distances (stringdist) and unrooted phylogenetic trees (ape) in R version 3.6.1. TCRdb handled the public reads itself, with Q25 trimming in fastp and clone calling in MiXCR, and kept productive beta chains. Rows with a matching CDR3 protein are joined into one entry that keeps the most common DNA and genes. For this entry, the V and J calls and clone size follow TCRdb and not the study's own pipeline. The sample profile shows more than 13,000 distinct CDR3 sequences; more than 20% of them were found once. About a sixth of the sample is in the top ten clones.

The CDR3 goes from the cysteine to the phenylalanine over 15 residues. Just CDR3 DNA is preserved here, 45 bases in frame from base 1. Per the germline V gene, SGHTA is the CDR1 and FQGNSA is the CDR2. V is pared back by 0 bases and J by 4 bases, with 11 bases lying between the germline termini. This TCR was sampled from a human donor who had recovered from COVID-19. The specimen comprised CD4+ T cells from blood, cultured in vitro, sampled after SARS-CoV-2 vaccination. The chain uses TRBV7-2 and TRBJ2-3, and perhaps TRBD2 as D gene, on 6 matching bases. The nucleotide sequence reads TGTGCCAGCAGCTTAGCCGGGAGTGCTCCAGATACGCAGTATTTT. Its protein reads: CASSLAGSAPDTQYF.